Below, 17 T cell receptor beta chains from the same sample are listed, as sequenced in a study of cytomegalovirus exposure and HLA in healthy donors. This PCR relied on a set of 60 Vbeta primers and 13 Jbeta primers. Data came from immunoSEQ multiplex PCR; TCRdb stores just in-frame clones and leaves some out. The data show 140,000 to 150,000 clones, roughly 80% seen once. Sequencing input: PBMCs. These TCRs come from a woman aged 25-40 years in good health and CMV-seronegative.

The chain couples TRBV2 to TRBJ1-5; no clear D gene. The V and J ends lost 5 bases and 0 bases respectively, with 11 bases between them. Germline V lookup: CDR1 SNHLY, CDR2 FYNNEI. The CDR3 is made up of 15 amino acids. The CDR3 sequence: CASSQNLNSNQPQHF. In DNA, the CDR3 is TGTGCCAGCAGTCAAAACCTAAATAGCAATCAGCCCCAGCATTTT.

The CDR3 loop reads CASSLRLAGYEQYF. DNA for the CDR3: TGTGCCAGCAGCTTAAGACTGGCGGGATACGAGCAGTACTTC. The chain links TRBV11-2 to TRBJ2-7; perhaps TRBD2 as D (6 bases). V was clipped by 2 bases and J by 4 bases, with 12 bases between them. The CDR3 is 14 residues long. Germline-derived CDR1 and CDR2 are SGHAT and FQNNGV.

The V and J genes are TRBV2 and TRBJ1-6; D remains ambiguous. The V end lost 3 bases, the J end lost 0 bases, and 6 bases lay between the germline ends. Germline V gives CDR1 SNHLY, CDR2 FYNNEI. The CDR3 length is 15 residues. In DNA, the CDR3 is TGTGCCAGCAGTGAGCAGGACTCCTATAATTCACCCCTCCACTTT. Its protein is CASSEQDSYNSPLHF.

This chain links TRBV7-9 with TRBJ2-3; 7 bases are shared with TRBD1. The junction had 8 bases not matched to a gene; V was cut back by 3 bases and J by 2 bases. The CDR3 is 16 amino acids. The germline V gene encodes CDR1 SEHNR and CDR2 FQNEAQ (reference sequence). DNA for the CDR3: TGTGCCAGCAGCTTCCTGCGACAGGGTGTCACAGATACGCAGTATTTT. It specifies CASSFLRQGVTDTQYF.

The rearrangement joins TRBV6-6 to TRBJ2-7, with TRBD1 identical over 7 bases. The CDR3 length is 15 residues. Germline lookup yields CDR1 MNHNY and CDR2 SVGAGI (reference sequence). With 4 bases clipped from V and 3 bases from J, the junction kept 9 bases outside the gene matches. The CDR3 nucleotides read TGTGCCAGCAGTTTCCCCCGGGACAGCATCTACGAGCAGTACTTC. It translates to CASSFPRDSIYEQYF.

The chain carries TRBV7-9 and TRBJ2-7; the match to TRBD2 covers 8 bases. V shed 5 bases and J 3 bases; nucleotides not matched to a gene: 6. CDR1 and CDR2 (germline): SEHNR, FQNEAQ (reference sequence). The CDR3 sequence is 14 residues long. As DNA, the CDR3 is TGTGCCAGCAGCCCCGCGGGGGGATTCTACGAGCAGTACTTC. The encoded protein is CASSPAGGFYEQYF.

The chain is built from TRBV6-6 and TRBJ2-1; TRBD2 matches 12 bases. Trimming took 5 bases from V and 9 from J; bases not matched to a gene: 5. CDR1 and CDR2 from the germline V gene are MNHNY and SVGAGI (reference sequence). This CDR3 has 14 residues. CDR3 in amino acids: CASSASGGAGEQFF. In DNA, the CDR3 is TGTGCCAGCAGTGCTAGCGGGGGGGCGGGTGAGCAGTTCTTC.

J is TRBJ1-5 and V is TRBV19; D unresolved. Trimming shortened V by 2 bases and J by 4 bases, and 9 bases separated the two germline ends. Germline V CDR1 and CDR2: LNHDA, SQIVND (reference sequence). CDR3 size: 14 residues. The CDR3 DNA reads TGTGCCAGTAGTATATTTCAACGGAATCAGCCCCAGCATTTT. It yields the protein CASSIFQRNQPQHF.

In regard to this clone: A junction end diverges from the germline sequence, so it may reflect a read error. The rearrangement uses TRBV7-9 and TRBJ1-2; D uncertain. Germline V gene lookup returns CDR1 SEHNR and CDR2 FQNEAQ (reference sequence). The CDR3 runs to 14 residues. Here the CDR3 reads CSSSLEGQAGGYTF. The CDR3 DNA reads as TGTTCCAGCAGCCTAGAGGGCCAGGCGGGGGGCTACACCTTC.

This clone was counted between two and nine times. The V and J genes are TRBV7-9 and TRBJ1-2, with D possibly matching TRBD1 (6 bases). Per the germline V gene, CDR1 is SEHNR and CDR2 is FQNEAQ (reference sequence). The ends were cut back, 3 bases at V and 8 bases at J, with 7 bases in the middle. The CDR3 runs 11 residues. The CDR3 sequence: CASSFGQGYTF. The DNA of the CDR3 is TGTGCCAGCAGCTTCGGACAGGGCTACACCTTC.

Remarks on this clone: Only one base separates this from a far larger clonotype, so it likely reflects a read error. The V call is TRBV10-3, the J call TRBJ2-7, with D perhaps TRBD1 (5 bases). Germline CDR1 reads ENHRY; CDR2 reads SYGVKD. The CDR3 spans 15 residues. Between the trimmed V and J ends, which lost 3 bases and 7 bases, there was a span of 19 bases. The CDR3 region has the DNA TGTGCCATCAGTGAAACCGGGCCAGGGCTCTGGGAGCAGTACTTC. This gives the protein CAISETGPGLWEQYF.

The genes are TRBV7-9 and TRBJ2-3; TRBD2 matches 7 bases. J gave up 0 bases and V 3 bases, and 12 bases lay outside the gene matches. The CDR3 is made up of 18 amino acids. The germline gives CDR1 SEHNR, CDR2 FQNEAQ (reference sequence). CDR3 in DNA: TGTGCCAGCAGCTTCGGACTAGATTTCATTCCAAGCACAGATACGCAGTATTTT. This encodes CASSFGLDFIPSTDTQYF. Complete variable domain (other parts from reference TRBV7-9 and TRBJ2-3): DTGVSQNPRHKITKRGQNVTFRCDPISEHNRLYWYRQTLGQGPEFLTYFQNEAQLEKSRLLSDRFSAERPKGSFSTLEIQRTEQGDSAMYLCASSFGLDFIPSTDTQYFGPGTRLTVL.

The chain uses TRBV29-1 and TRBJ2-7; 8 nucleotides align to TRBD2. Trimming at V came to 7 bases and at J to 12 bases, leaving 23 bases not matched to a gene. Germline V gene sequence: CDR1 SQVTM, CDR2 ANQGSEA. The CDR3 sequence is 15 residues long. The CDR3 spells CSALRTGTRGTGLYF. CDR3 DNA sequence: TGCAGCGCTCTCCGAACCGGGACTAGGGGGACCGGTTTGTACTTC.

V is TRBV6-4 and J is TRBJ2-1; the match to TRBD2 covers 8 bases. Germline loops: CDR1 MRHNA, CDR2 SNTAGT. The CDR3 has 15 residues. J lost 4 bases, V lost 3 bases, and 5 bases had no gene match. This CDR3 is CASSESASGYNEQFF. CDR3 coding DNA: TGTGCCAGCAGTGAAAGTGCTAGCGGGTACAATGAGCAGTTCTTC.

This chain uses TRBV11-3 with TRBJ1-6; 11 nucleotides align to TRBD1. Looked up from germline, CDR1 is SGHNT and CDR2 is YENEEA. This CDR3 comprises 17 residues. J gave up 7 bases and V 1 base, and 6 bases lay outside the gene matches. The CDR3 coding sequence is TGTGCCAGCAGCTTAGCCCGGACAGGGGGCGCAAATTCACCCCTCCACTTT. Protein sequence: CASSLARTGGANSPLHF.

The chain combines TRBV5-1 with TRBJ2-1, with 7 bases aligning to TRBD2. Germline V gene lookup returns CDR1 SGHRS and CDR2 YFSETQ. V lost 4 bases, J lost 9 bases, and 7 bases stayed unmatched. The length of the CDR3 is 13 residues. The DNA for the CDR3 is TGCGCCAGCAGCGCTAGACTAGCCGTTGAGCAGTTCTTC. Translation: CASSARLAVEQFF.

This CDR3 is CASSLQGAGANVLTF. In DNA form, the CDR3 reads TGTGCCAGCAGCTTGCAGGGCGCGGGGGCCAACGTCCTGACTTTC. The rearrangement links TRBV5-4 to TRBJ2-6; D is possibly TRBD1 (5 bases). V lost 1 base and J 4 bases, leaving 9 bases between the germline ends. The CDR3 runs to 15 residues. Germline V lookup: CDR1 SGHNT, CDR2 YYREEE (reference sequence). Based on the CDR3 plus reference TRBV5-4 and TRBJ2-6, the full variable domain is ETGVTQSPTHLIKTRGQQVTLRCSSQSGHNTVSWYQQALGQGPQFIFQYYREEENGRGNFPPRFSGLQFPNYSSELNVNALELDDSALYLCASSLQGAGANVLTFGAGSRLTVL.